This T cell receptor beta chain is drawn from a study of blood T cells in healthy people across ages. Study findings and constraints: Naive T cell percentage showed a strong correlation with TCR beta diversity.

A second PCR, run for about 7 to 11 cycles, used a sample-barcoded 5' primer plus a J-beta primer mix. Each CDR3 protein gets one entry after TCRdb re-called the 5' RACE reads with MiXCR. The sample yields some 860,000 distinct CDR3 sequences, about 61% seen once. V was pared by 0 bases and J by 5 bases, with 15 bases of the junction left unmatched. The CDR3 is 19 residues long. Per germline, CDR1 LGHDT and CDR2 YNNKEL (reference sequence). Regarding this clonotype: Its antigen is currently unknown.

The chain is built from TRBV3-1 and TRBJ2-5; 10 bases are shared with TRBD2. The sample comprised blood. The TCR comes from a man in his forties or fifties in good health. As DNA, the CDR3 is TGTGCCAGCAGCCAAGATTTGGGTTCGGAGCGGGGGGGCCCGGAGACCCAGTACTTC. Its protein is CASSQDLGSERGGPETQYF.